These T cell receptor beta chains were read from a single sample in a study of blood T cell repertoires in COVID-19. Some clones are missing from TCRdb's copy, which holds only in-frame ones; the method was immunoSEQ multiplex PCR. This sample carries 150,000 to 200,000 clones, 88% of them seen once, and the ten largest clones take 4% to 5%. The sequenced sample was peripheral blood. The source of these receptors is a human donor in a cohort sampled during active COVID-19. The conserved cysteine and the conserved F or W are not part of the CDR3 here.

CDR3aa: ASSYGGTSSYNEQF
v_gene: TRBV6-5
j_gene: TRBJ2-1

CDR3aa: ASSFGAIEQF
v_gene: TRBV12-3/TRBV12-4
j_gene: TRBJ2-1

CDR3aa: ASKFGTNEKLF
v_gene: TRBV27
j_gene: TRBJ1-4

CDR3aa: ATQGLNTGELF
v_gene: TRBV24-1
j_gene: TRBJ2-2

CDR3aa: ATSRGGPEEQY
v_gene: TRBV15
j_gene: TRBJ2-7

CDR3aa: ASRSPRQGLREQY
v_gene: TRBV6-5
j_gene: TRBJ2-7

CDR3aa: ASSGLYAGVNEKLF
v_gene: TRBV25-1
j_gene: TRBJ1-4

CDR3aa: ASSLAGQVYNEQF
v_gene: TRBV5-4
j_gene: TRBJ2-1

CDR3aa: ASSPVGQGISEQY
v_gene: TRBV4-3
j_gene: TRBJ2-7

CDR3aa: SASRGAFSYEQF
v_gene: TRBV20-1
j_gene: TRBJ2-1

CDR3aa: SVEEQGYGYT
v_gene: TRBV29-1
j_gene: TRBJ1-2

CDR3aa: SARDLYEQY
v_gene: TRBV20-1
j_gene: TRBJ2-7

CDR3aa: ASSLEGGRGTEAF
v_gene: TRBV11-2
j_gene: TRBJ1-1

CDR3aa: ASSTSGTGNQPQH
v_gene: TRBV19
j_gene: TRBJ1-5

CDR3aa: ASSPAGTGASYEQY
v_gene: TRBV7-2
j_gene: TRBJ2-7

CDR3aa: ASSLPGQSYGYT
v_gene: TRBV5-4
j_gene: TRBJ1-2

CDR3aa: ATSRPGTIDNEQF
v_gene: TRBV15
j_gene: TRBJ2-1